The 11 T cell receptor beta chains in this list originate from one sample, sequenced in a study of T cells in Graves' hyperthyroidism and ophthalmopathy (dated by TCRdb to between 2018 and 2021). Libraries were made using multiplex PCR. Reads for this sample came from an Illumina HiSeq 2000. The TCR beta CDR3 regions were amplified from RNA transcripts. The TCR CDR3 was subjected to a first round of RT-PCR using the HTBI primer set and the Qiagen OneStep RT-PCR kit. TCRdb reanalyzed the raw reads on its own, using fastp at Q25 for trimming and MiXCR for clone calling, and kept in-frame beta chains. Rows merge per CDR3 protein into single entries with the most common DNA and genes. The sample has about 570,000 distinct CDR3 sequences on record, around 45% of them singletons. 19% of the sample goes to the ten largest clones. The specimen sequenced was peripheral blood or thyroid tissue (not recorded which). These receptors came from an adult woman with Graves' disease, either hyperthyroidism or ophthalmopathy (not recorded which).

The chain has TRBV5-1 and TRBJ2-7, with 9 bases aligning to TRBD1. The ends lost 5 bases at V and 7 bases at J; junction bases unmatched: 13. The length of the CDR3 is 15 residues. Germline V gene sequence: CDR1 SGHRS, CDR2 YFSETQ. CDR3 bases: TGCGCCAGCAGAAAAACCCTACAGGGGGCGGGGGAGCAGTACTTC. This sequence encodes CASRKTLQGAGEQYF.

The V and J genes are TRBV20-1 and TRBJ2-1; TRBD1 aligns across 7 bases. This CDR3 is 15 amino acids long. V shed 3 bases, J shed 0 bases, and the junction held 5 bases outside the gene matches. Per germline, CDR1 DFQATT and CDR2 SNEGSKA (reference sequence). CDR3: CSARTGISSYNEQFF. The DNA for the CDR3 is TGCAGTGCTAGGACAGGGATCAGCTCCTACAATGAGCAGTTCTTC.

To note about this clonotype: Because the CDR3 is missing its conserved closing phenylalanine or tryptophan, this is likely a read error. V usage is TRBV10-3 and J usage is TRBJ2-7; tentative D call: TRBD2 (6 bases). CDR3 length: 16 residues. Germline-derived CDR1 and CDR2 are ENHRY and SYGVKD. CDR3 DNA sequence: TGTGCCATGAGTGAGTCGATAGTGCCCCGGGGGTACGAGCAGTACTTA. This encodes CAMSESIVPRGYEQYL.

On this clonotype itself: A read error may produce the germline difference seen at one junction end. The chain has TRBV6-1 and TRBJ2-2, with 14 bases that match TRBD2. Germline assignment: CDR1 MNHNS and CDR2 SASEGT. This CDR3 has 16 residues. CDR3 sequence (DNA): TGTGCCAGCAGTAGACTAGCGGGAGGGCTGAGGGGGGAGCTGCTTTTT. It encodes CASSRLAGGLRGELLF.

This clonotype was counted only a few times. This chain joins TRBV10-3 and TRBJ1-6; D is unresolved. The CDR3 is 12 residues long. Per germline, CDR1 ENHRY and CDR2 SYGVKD. Trimming stripped 9 bases from V and 15 bases from J, with 18 bases between. CDR3 DNA sequence: TGTGCCATAGCCCCGAACAGCGCCGACCTCCACTTT. Protein: CAIAPNSADLHF.

Remarks on this clonotype: An end of the junction differs from the germline gene, which may be a read error. The chain joins TRBV7-2 to TRBJ1-4, with no clear D. This CDR3 contains 17 residues. CDR1 and CDR2 (germline): SGHTA, FQGNSA. The CDR3 loop reads CASSQLPTSPGVEKLFF. The CDR3 region has the DNA TGCGCCAGCAGCCAATTACCGACCTCTCCCGGGGTCGAAAAACTGTTTTTT.

V is TRBV29-1 and J is TRBJ1-1, with 8 bases matching TRBD1. CDR3 length equals 13 residues. Looked up from germline, CDR1 is SQVTM and CDR2 is ANQGSEA. The J segment lost 6 bases and the V segment lost 8 bases, leaving 11 bases of the junction unmatched. CDR3 coding DNA: TGCAGCTCAAGGACAGGGTCAGGGGCTGAAGCTTTCTTT. It is translated as CSSRTGSGAEAFF.

The chain is built from TRBV2 and TRBJ2-7, with D possibly TRBD1 on 5 matching bases. There are 14 residues in the CDR3. The V end was cut by 3 bases, the J end by 4 bases, with 13 bases between. Germline CDR1 is SNHLY and CDR2 is FYNNEI. For the CDR3, the DNA is TGTGCCAGCAGTGATGGGGCAGAGAAATACGAGCAGTACTTC. Translation: CASSDGAEKYEQYF. Full variable domain (outside the CDR3, taken from reference TRBV2 and TRBJ2-7): EPEVTQTPSHQVTQMGQEVILRCVPISNHLYFYWYRQILGQKVEFLVSFYNNEISEKSEIFDDQFSVERPDGSNFTLKIRSTKLEDSAMYFCASSDGAEKYEQYFGPGTRLTVT.

The chain recombines TRBV6-5 with TRBJ2-5; 9 bases map to TRBD2. The CDR3 runs 14 residues. V lost 7 bases and J lost 3; bases outside the gene matches: 6. The germline V gene has CDR1 MNHEY and CDR2 SVGAGI. The CDR3 DNA sequence: TGTGCCAGCATAAAAGCGGGAGGAGAAGAGACCCAGTACTTC. It translates to CASIKAGGEETQYF.

V and J are TRBV29-1 and TRBJ1-2; TRBD1 might be the D (5 bases). Trimming took off 0 bases at V and 5 bases at J, with 13 bases between the two ends. Germline lookup yields CDR1 SQVTM and CDR2 ANQGSEA. This CDR3 spans 14 amino acids. Written as DNA, the CDR3 is TGCAGCGTTGAAGAGGGGCAGGGAGATTATGGCTACACCTTC. The encoded protein is CSVEEGQGDYGYTF.

The chain has TRBV24-1 and TRBJ2-5; 7 nucleotides agree with TRBD2. Trimming took 0 bases from V and 4 from J; bases not matched to a gene: 1. This CDR3 contains 14 residues. The V gene's germline CDR1 is KGHDR and CDR2 SFDVKD. The CDR3 sequence: CATSDLGGGETQYF. CDR3 sequence (DNA): TGTGCCACCAGTGATTTGGGGGGGGGAGAGACCCAGTACTTC.